One and the same sample provided the 30 T cell receptor beta chains below, sequenced in a study of shared clonotypes between healthy human individuals. TCRdb's copy holds only in-frame clones and misses some; the assay was immunoSEQ multiplex PCR. Of about 2 million clones in the sample, about 94% were seen once. Naive CD8 isolation took CD45RO-negative cells positively selected for CCR7 and excluded terminally differentiated effector memory CD45RA+ cells. Material for sequencing was naive CD8+ T cells sorted from blood. All receptors come from a man aged 18 to 29 in good health.

The V call is TRBV7-2, the J call TRBJ2-1; 9 bases line up with TRBD2. Germline loops: CDR1 SGHTA, CDR2 FQGNSA. The junction had 6 bases not matched to a gene; V was cut back by 5 bases and J by 7 bases. This CDR3 region has 14 residues. CDR3 protein: CASSVGLAQNEQFF. The CDR3 nucleotides are TGTGCCAGCAGCGTGGGACTAGCCCAGAATGAGCAGTTCTTC.

The chain carries TRBV6-1 and TRBJ1-6, with 7 bases fitting TRBD1. The CDR3 is made up of 18 amino acids. CDR1 is MNHNS and CDR2 is SASEGT in the germline V gene. The ends lost 1 base at V and 4 bases at J; junction bases unmatched: 10. DNA of the CDR3: TGTGCCAGCAGTGAAGACAGGGGTATACTGTCTTATAATTCACCCCTCCACTTT. Amino acid sequence: CASSEDRGILSYNSPLHF.

This clone was picked up one time. This chain links TRBV10-1 with TRBJ2-4; 12 bases map to TRBD1. The CDR3 consists of 17 residues. V lost 6 bases and J lost 7; bases outside the gene matches: 13. CDR1 is WNHNN, CDR2 SYGVQD, per germline (reference sequence). The CDR3 here is CASRSGTGGCSGNIQYF. CDR3 DNA: TGCGCCAGCAGGTCCGGGACAGGGGGCTGTAGTGGGAACATTCAGTACTTC.

The V gene is TRBV4-3, the J gene TRBJ2-7; D possibly corresponds to TRBD2 (7 bases). Germline V gives CDR1 LGHNA, CDR2 YSLEER. Deletions cut 0 bases from V and 4 bases from J, with 13 bases between. The CDR3 spans 15 residues. CDR3 amino acids: CASSQDTAGAYEQYF. The DNA of the CDR3 is TGCGCCAGCAGCCAAGACACGGCGGGGGCGTACGAGCAGTACTTC.

The chain recombines TRBV11-2 with TRBJ2-1; 7 bases agree with TRBD2. V trimming: 4 bases; J trimming: 9 bases; junction bases outside the gene matches: 6. The CDR3 is made up of 13 amino acids. Germline V gene sequence: CDR1 SGHAT, CDR2 FQNNGV. The CDR3 loop reads CASSSRGGVEQFF. In DNA form, the CDR3 reads TGTGCCAGCAGCTCGAGGGGAGGGGTTGAGCAGTTCTTC.

This clone was seen just once. The rearrangement joins TRBV5-6 to TRBJ1-4; no clear D. V was clipped by 0 bases and J by 7 bases, with 13 bases between them. This CDR3 is 15 amino acids long. Germline V lookup: CDR1 SGHDT, CDR2 YYEEEE. CDR3 sequence reads: CASSLGGHWSEKLFF. The CDR3 DNA reads as TGTGCCAGCAGCTTGGGGGGTCACTGGAGTGAAAAACTGTTTTTT.

V gene TRBV6-6 combines with J gene TRBJ1-1; unclear D gene. This CDR3 has 13 residues. V was clipped by 6 bases and J by 8 bases, with 16 bases between them. The germline V gene has CDR1 MNHNY and CDR2 SVGAGI (reference sequence). This chain's CDR3 is CASSPVGSAEAFF. CDR3 nucleotides: TGTGCCAGCAGCCCCGTTGGGTCGGCCGAAGCTTTCTTT.

The V and J genes are TRBV4-1 and TRBJ2-7, with D possibly being TRBD1 (6 bases). V was trimmed by 0 bases and J by 2 bases, leaving 14 bases between them. The CDR3 totals 16 residues. Germline assignment: CDR1 MGHRA and CDR2 YSYEKL. The CDR3 reads CASSQEHGGLTYEQYF. CDR3 nucleotide sequence: TGCGCCAGCAGCCAAGAGCATGGGGGCCTTACCTACGAGCAGTACTTC.

The chain employs TRBV5-4 and TRBJ2-7; D unresolved. The CDR3 runs 15 residues. Germline V gene data show CDR1 as SGHNT and CDR2 as YYREEE (reference sequence). Trimming shortened V by 1 base and J by 1 base, and 12 bases separated the two germline ends. CDR3 amino acids: CASSLSPAPSYEQYF. CDR3 in DNA: TGTGCCAGCAGCTTGTCGCCAGCCCCATCCTACGAGCAGTACTTC. Based on the CDR3 plus reference TRBV5-4 and TRBJ2-7, the full variable domain is ETGVTQSPTHLIKTRGQQVTLRCSSQSGHNTVSWYQQALGQGPQFIFQYYREEENGRGNFPPRFSGLQFPNYSSELNVNALELDDSALYLCASSLSPAPSYEQYFGPGTRLTVT.

This chain links TRBV7-8 with TRBJ1-4, with a possible D match to TRBD1 (5 bases). The germline V gene encodes CDR1 SGHVS and CDR2 FQNEAQ. This CDR3 comprises 15 residues. V was trimmed by 1 base and J by 3 bases, leaving 9 bases between them. The CDR3 DNA sequence: TGTGCCAGCAGCTTAGTGGGGGGAGCTAATGAAAAACTGTTTTTT. The encoded protein is CASSLVGGANEKLFF.

The genes are TRBV30 and TRBJ1-1; no reliable D call. This CDR3 has 13 residues. Germline CDR1 is GTSNPN and CDR2 is SVGIG (reference sequence). V was cut by 5 bases and J by 2 bases, with 12 bases left in between. The CDR3 protein is CAWSWGGNTEAFF. The CDR3 coding sequence is TGTGCCTGGTCCTGGGGAGGTAACACTGAAGCTTTCTTT.

The rearrangement uses TRBV21-1 and TRBJ1-1. TRBV21-1 is a recognized pseudogene. This CDR3 has 16 amino acids. The DNA of the CDR3 is TGTGCCAGCAGCATCCCCTCAGGGAGAAGGGACACTGAAGCTTTCTTT. Translated, it gives CASSIPSGRRDTEAFF.

The V gene is TRBV9, the J gene TRBJ1-4, with TRBD1 identical over 7 bases. The germline V gene has CDR1 SGDLS and CDR2 YYNGEE. Trimming removed 0 bases from V and 5 bases from J; junction bases left unmatched: 4. The CDR3 is 15 residues long. CDR3 nucleotide sequence: TGTGCCAGCAGCGTAGGGGGACAGATGAATGAAAAACTGTTTTTT. It is translated as CASSVGGQMNEKLFF.

The J gene is TRBJ1-1, the V gene TRBV6-1; 7 bases map to TRBD1. The CDR3 totals 16 residues. CDR1 and CDR2 (germline): MNHNS, SASEGT. Trimming took 2 bases from V and 7 from J; bases not matched to a gene: 13. CDR3 sequence (DNA): TGTGCCAGCAGTGAATACGACAGGGTCGGTTTTGATGAAGCTTTCTTT. Translated: CASSEYDRVGFDEAFF.

The chain uses TRBV6-1 and TRBJ2-3; TRBD2 matches 13 bases. The V and J ends lost 4 bases and 3 bases, in that order; junction bases with no gene match: 13. The germline V gene encodes CDR1 MNHNS and CDR2 SASEGT. This CDR3 has 19 amino acids. This CDR3 is CASSGTSGSAVLITDTQYF. The CDR3 DNA follows: TGTGCCAGCAGTGGGACTAGCGGGAGTGCGGTACTTATTACAGATACGCAGTATTTT.

A note on this clone: The same CDR3 arises from other DNA sequences in this sample as well. This chain joins TRBV5-6 and TRBJ1-5; D not certain. Trimming cost V 0 bases and J 6 bases, with 7 bases left between them. This CDR3 spans 13 amino acids. Germline CDR1 and CDR2: SGHDT and YYEEEE. CDR3 coding DNA: TGTGCCAGCAGCTTGGGAGGTAGTCAGCCCCAGCATTTT. It yields the protein CASSLGGSQPQHF.

The V gene is TRBV19, the J gene TRBJ1-1; D gene unclear. V lost 5 bases and J lost 7, with 23 bases in between. Germline V lookup: CDR1 LNHDA, CDR2 SQIVND (reference sequence). The CDR3 loop spans 16 amino acids. The CDR3 region is CASSPSPESGGNEAFF. The CDR3, as DNA: TGTGCCAGTAGTCCTTCCCCGGAAAGCGGCGGTAATGAAGCTTTCTTT.

This sequence joins TRBV2 and TRBJ2-7, with 7 bases fitting TRBD1. The CDR3 runs to 14 residues. Trimming at V came to 7 bases and at J to 3 bases, leaving 9 bases not matched to a gene. The germline V gene has CDR1 SNHLY and CDR2 FYNNEI. CDR3 DNA sequence: TGTGCCAGCAATAGAGGGGACAGTTACTACGAGCAGTACTTC. Encoded protein: CASNRGDSYYEQYF.

This clone was counted a single time. V is TRBV13 and J is TRBJ2-1; 8 positions match TRBD2. The CDR3 loop spans 15 amino acids. Germline V gives CDR1 PRHDT, CDR2 FYEKMQ (reference sequence). The junction had 9 bases not matched to a gene; V was cut back by 2 bases and J by 9 bases. The CDR3 protein is CASSLLASGSGEQFF. CDR3 DNA: TGTGCCAGCAGCTTACTGGCTAGCGGGTCTGGTGAGCAGTTCTTC.

The gene calls are TRBV9 and TRBJ1-2; tentative D call: TRBD1 (5 bases). Trimming shortened V by 2 bases and J by 2 bases, and 16 bases separated the two germline ends. The CDR3 runs 16 residues. The germline V gene has CDR1 SGDLS and CDR2 YYNGEE. This CDR3 is CASSVPLEGANYGYTF. CDR3 bases: TGTGCCAGCAGCGTCCCCCTAGAAGGGGCAAACTATGGCTACACCTTC.

The gene calls are TRBV30 and TRBJ2-7; possibly TRBD1 or TRBD2 for D (6 bases each). The germline gives CDR1 GTSNPN, CDR2 SVGIG (reference sequence). The ends were cut back, 4 bases at V and 1 base at J, with 17 bases in the middle. The CDR3 length is 15 residues. The CDR3 DNA is TGTGCCTGGAACCCCCCCGGGGGCATTTCCTACGAGCAGTACTTC. Translated: CAWNPPGGISYEQYF.

The chain uses TRBV7-9 and TRBJ2-7; D is unclear. Germline V gives CDR1 SEHNR, CDR2 FQNEAQ (reference sequence). The CDR3 consists of 14 residues. V lost 1 base and J lost 0, with 7 bases in between. The CDR3: CASSLGPFSYEQYF. CDR3 sequence (DNA): TGTGCCAGCAGCTTAGGACCTTTCTCCTACGAGCAGTACTTC.

The rearrangement links TRBV7-2 to TRBJ2-3; D not resolved. The CDR3 is 15 residues long. V gave up 2 bases and J gave up 6 bases, with 15 bases separating them. Germline CDR1 and CDR2: SGHTA and FQGNSA. CDR3 region: CASSLWGLPPDTQYF. The CDR3 DNA reads as TGTGCCAGCAGCTTATGGGGATTACCGCCGGATACGCAGTATTTT.

The CDR3 protein is CASSLTGLPYNEQFF. DNA for the CDR3: TGTGCCAGCAGCTTGACAGGGTTACCCTACAATGAGCAGTTCTTC. The rearrangement links TRBV13 to TRBJ2-1; the match to TRBD1 covers 7 bases. The germline gives CDR1 PRHDT, CDR2 FYEKMQ (reference sequence). The CDR3 loop spans 15 amino acids. With V trimmed by 3 bases and J by 2 bases, 4 bases remained unmatched.

This chain links TRBV27 with TRBJ1-4, with D tentatively TRBD1 (5 bases). The CDR3 spans 14 residues. V lost 6 bases to trimming and J lost 12 bases, with 20 bases between them. Looked up from germline, CDR1 is MNHEY and CDR2 is SMNVEV (reference sequence). The CDR3 nucleotides are TGTGCCAGCAGCTCCGACCGGGGGACGGGGGAACTGTTTTTT. Translating it yields CASSSDRGTGELFF.

The V call is TRBV6-6, the J call TRBJ2-7; D could derive from TRBD1 or TRBD2 (5 bases each). Germline V CDR1 and CDR2: MNHNY, SVGAGI (reference sequence). The length of the CDR3 is 14 residues. V lost 5 bases to trimming and J lost 5 bases, with 16 bases between them. CDR3 in amino acids: CASSPGFGDDEQYF. The CDR3 DNA sequence: TGTGCCAGCAGTCCCGGCTTCGGGGACGACGAGCAGTACTTC.

The DNA for the CDR3 is TGTGCCAGTAGTATAGATGGGACAGGGTCGGGCTATGAGCAGTTCTTC. Residues: CASSIDGTGSGYEQFF. V usage is TRBV19 and J usage is TRBJ2-1; TRBD1 matches 9 bases. Germline V gene data show CDR1 as LNHDA and CDR2 as SQIVND (reference sequence). The J segment lost 8 bases and the V segment lost 0 bases, leaving 8 bases of the junction unmatched. CDR3 size: 16 residues.

The V call is TRBV2, the J call TRBJ2-1; TRBD1 might be the D (6 bases). The CDR3 consists of 13 residues. The germline V and J ends were trimmed by 7 bases and 1 base, with 8 bases remaining between them. Germline CDR1 reads SNHLY; CDR2 reads FYNNEI. The CDR3 loop is CASNQGSYNEQFF. DNA for the CDR3: TGTGCCAGCAACCAGGGGTCCTACAATGAGCAGTTCTTC.

The rearrangement joins TRBV9 to TRBJ2-7, with 7 nucleotides matching TRBD2. There are 15 residues in the CDR3. V shed 4 bases and J 0 bases; nucleotides not matched to a gene: 7. Germline V gene sequence: CDR1 SGDLS, CDR2 YYNGEE. The CDR3 sequence is CASSPLRDYSYEQYF. For the CDR3, the DNA is TGTGCCAGCAGCCCCCTCCGGGACTACTCCTACGAGCAGTACTTC.

About this clone: This may be a read error, as it is one base from a much larger clone. In the same sample, other DNA sequences code for this CDR3. The chain is built from TRBV30 and TRBJ1-1; D uncertain. The V end lost 0 bases, the J end lost 0 bases, and 5 bases lay between the germline ends. The CDR3 consists of 13 residues. Germline V gene sequence: CDR1 GTSNPN, CDR2 SVGIG (reference sequence). CDR3 nucleotide sequence: TGTGCCTGGAGTGTACAGATGAACACTGAAGCTTTCTTT. Its translation is CAWSVQMNTEAFF.